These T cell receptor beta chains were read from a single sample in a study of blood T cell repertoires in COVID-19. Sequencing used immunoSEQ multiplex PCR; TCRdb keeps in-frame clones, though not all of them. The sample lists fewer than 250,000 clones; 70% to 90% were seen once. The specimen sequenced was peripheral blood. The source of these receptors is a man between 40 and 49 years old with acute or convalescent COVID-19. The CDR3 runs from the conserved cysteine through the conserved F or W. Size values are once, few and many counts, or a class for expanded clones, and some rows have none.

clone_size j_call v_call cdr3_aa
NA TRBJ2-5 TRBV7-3 CASSPRGGGRQETQYF
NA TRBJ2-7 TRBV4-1 CASSQGRSSYEQYF
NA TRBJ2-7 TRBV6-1 CASSDNPDTPEQYF
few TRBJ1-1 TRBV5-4 CASSLVGYGNTRRAFF
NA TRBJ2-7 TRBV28 CASSLPETGRISYEQYF
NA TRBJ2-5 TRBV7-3 CASSLFGGEETQYF
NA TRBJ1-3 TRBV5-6 CASSRITGAGNTIYF
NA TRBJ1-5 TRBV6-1 CASSEDTGGQSGNQPQHF
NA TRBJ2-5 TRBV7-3 CASSPRPSQETQYF
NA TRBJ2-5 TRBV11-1 CASSNRDRWKETQYF
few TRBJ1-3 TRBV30 CAWSDEVSSGNTIYF
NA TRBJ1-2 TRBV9 CASSAWDRVNYGYTF
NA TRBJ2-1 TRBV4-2 CASSQVLAGRGEQFF
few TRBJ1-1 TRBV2 CASGEGVTGERWTEAFF
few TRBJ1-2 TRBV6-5 CASSINGQGHGYTF
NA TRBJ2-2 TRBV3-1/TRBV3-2 CASSQGLGAGELFF
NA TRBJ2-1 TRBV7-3 CASSLVAQGAGNEQFF
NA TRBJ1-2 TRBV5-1 CASSPTGSGGGYTF
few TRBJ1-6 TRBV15 CATSRGQENSPLHF
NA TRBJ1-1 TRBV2 CASRGQGRTEAFF
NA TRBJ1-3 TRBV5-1 CASSTTGTTGNTIYF
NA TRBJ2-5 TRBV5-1 CASSSTGGQETQYF
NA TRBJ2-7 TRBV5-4 CASSLGDRYEQYF
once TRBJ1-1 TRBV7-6 CASSLRRGQNMNTEAFF
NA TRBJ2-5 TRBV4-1 CASSPQDRGETQYF
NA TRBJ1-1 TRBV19 CASSIRTGVRTEAFF
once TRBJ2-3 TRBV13 CASTYRASTDTQYF
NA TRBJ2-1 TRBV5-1 CASSLVAGDYNEQFF
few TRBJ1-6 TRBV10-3 CAISPQGQGLSPLHF
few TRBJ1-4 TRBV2 CASSERQPATNEKLFF
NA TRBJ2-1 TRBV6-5 CASSAGTSWYNEQFF
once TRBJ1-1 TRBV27 CASEPLGGGLGTTEAFF
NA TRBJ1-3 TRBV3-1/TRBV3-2 CASSQQGSGNTIYF
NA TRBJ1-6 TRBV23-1 CASSRGKETSYNSPLHF
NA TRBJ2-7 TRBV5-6 CASSYWAYEQYF
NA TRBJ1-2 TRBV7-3 CASSSGGGTSVGYTF
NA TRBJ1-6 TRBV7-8 CASSTPAGHLSARNSPLHF
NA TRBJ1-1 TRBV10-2 CASSDVLGAANTEAFF
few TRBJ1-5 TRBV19 CASGIGQGNQPQHF
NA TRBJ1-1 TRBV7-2 CASSIPPGGMNTEAFF
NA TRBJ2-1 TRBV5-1 CASMALAGGPNEQFF
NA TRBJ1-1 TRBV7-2 CASSLSWANTEAFF
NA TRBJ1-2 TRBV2 CASEQGPRYGYTF